These 24 T cell receptor beta chains originate from one sample sequenced in a study. MiXCR, applied by TCRdb to the 5' RACE reads, yields one record per CDR3 protein. The sample yields some 64,000 distinct CDR3 sequences, about 20% seen once. The sample was memory CD4+ T cells sorted from a lymph node. Noted subset: memory CD4+ T cells, CD4+CD45RO+CD25-. The origin of the receptors is a female donor with breast cancer.

The chain uses TRBV7-2 and TRBJ1-4; D is possibly TRBD1 (5 bases). Trimming took off 3 bases at V and 12 bases at J, with 20 bases between the two ends. Germline CDR1 reads SGHTA; CDR2 reads FQGNSA. This CDR3 region has 15 residues. For the CDR3, the DNA is TGTGCCAGCAGCTTCTCCAGTACCCCGGGACTTGAACTGTTTTTT. Encoded protein: CASSFSSTPGLELFF.

The genes are TRBV6-1 and TRBJ1-2; D possibly corresponds to TRBD1 (5 bases). This CDR3 has 14 residues. The V and J ends lost 2 bases and 2 bases respectively, with 9 bases between them. Germline CDR1 and CDR2: MNHNS and SASEGT. This CDR3 reads CASSETGLNYGYTF. The CDR3 DNA follows: TGTGCCAGCAGTGAAACAGGACTGAACTATGGCTACACCTTC.

The chain has TRBV12-3 or TRBV12-4 and TRBJ2-7; perhaps TRBD2 as D (5 bases). The CDR3 spans 13 residues. Trimming shortened V by 6 bases and J by 5 bases, and 14 bases separated the two germline ends. The CDR3 here is CASSQRARNEQYF. CDR3 in DNA: TGTGCCAGCAGCCAGAGGGCTAGAAACGAGCAGTACTTC.

This clonotype was counted between two and nine times. The V call is TRBV7-2, the J call TRBJ2-2; possibly TRBD1 for D (6 bases). Germline V gene data show CDR1 as SGHTA and CDR2 as FQGNSA. CDR3 length: 15 amino acids. Between the trimmed V and J ends, which lost 0 bases and 4 bases, there was a span of 9 bases. The CDR3 DNA follows: TGTGCCAGCAGCTTAGCGGGGGCCCTCACCGGGGAGCTGTTTTTT. Translated: CASSLAGALTGELFF.

The chain combines TRBV6-6 with TRBJ1-5; the D gene is possibly TRBD1 (5 bases). The V gene's germline CDR1 is MNHNY and CDR2 SVGAGI (reference sequence). Trimming took off 5 bases at V and 4 bases at J, with 12 bases between the two ends. The CDR3 has 14 residues. The CDR3 here is CASSTGMANQPQHF. The CDR3 DNA reads TGTGCCAGCAGTACAGGTATGGCTAATCAGCCCCAGCATTTT.

This clonotype came up many times. The CDR3, as DNA: TGTGCCAGCAGCTTAGCGCTAGGGGGGGCCAACGTCCTGACTTTC. It translates to CASSLALGGANVLTF. This rearrangement joins TRBV7-2 to TRBJ2-6; no clear D. The CDR3 extends over 15 amino acids. Trimming took off 0 bases at V and 4 bases at J, with 7 bases between the two ends. Germline V CDR1 and CDR2: SGHTA, FQGNSA.

The table lists this clonotype with many counts. The genes are TRBV5-1 and TRBJ1-2; D unresolved. The CDR3 is 14 residues long. Trimming shortened V by 0 bases and J by 2 bases, and 8 bases separated the two germline ends. The germline CDR1 and CDR2 sequences are SGHRS and YFSETQ. DNA for the CDR3: TGCGCCAGCAGCTTGGTGGCCACAAACTATGGCTACACCTTC. It translates to CASSLVATNYGYTF.

The V call is TRBV28, the J call TRBJ2-5, with D possibly called TRBD1 or TRBD2 (5 bases each). The CDR3 has 14 residues. Germline CDR1 is MDHEN and CDR2 is SYDVKM. V was pared by 4 bases and J by 4 bases, with 13 bases between. CDR3 region: CASSSGQTRETQYF. CDR3 bases: TGTGCCAGCAGTTCGGGGCAAACGAGAGAGACCCAGTACTTC.

This clonotype was picked up many times. The genes are TRBV5-1 and TRBJ2-2; 11 bases align to TRBD1. This CDR3 has 16 amino acids. The junction had 7 bases not matched to a gene; V was cut back by 5 bases and J by 4 bases. CDR1 is SGHRS, CDR2 YFSETQ, per germline. The CDR3 spells CASSDGQGAATGELFF. The CDR3, as DNA: TGCGCCAGCAGTGATGGACAGGGGGCTGCCACCGGGGAGCTGTTTTTT.

J is TRBJ1-1 and V is TRBV7-2, with D possibly TRBD1 on 5 matching bases. The CDR3 sequence is 13 residues long. Germline CDR1 is SGHTA and CDR2 is FQGNSA. The CDR3 sequence is CASGDSLNTEAFF. CDR3 bases: TGTGCTTCCGGAGACAGTTTGAACACTGAAGCTTTCTTT.

J is TRBJ1-3 and V is TRBV6-5, with D uncertain. The CDR3 contains 15 residues. V dropped 4 bases and J dropped 4 bases, with 14 bases sitting between them. Germline values: CDR1 MNHEY, CDR2 SVGAGI. CDR3 coding DNA: TGTGCCAGCAGTTCTGAAGGGTCGCGCGGAAACACCATATATTTT. Translation: CASSSEGSRGNTIYF.

CDR3 nucleotides: TGTGCTAGTGGTGCCGAAATAAGGGCTTTCTTT. Translating gives CASGAEIRAFF. This chain joins TRBV12-5 and TRBJ1-1; D gene ambiguous. This CDR3 is 11 amino acids long. Trimming took 5 bases from V and 11 from J, leaving 12 bases between them. The germline CDR1 and CDR2 sequences are LGHNT and FRNRAP.

The rearrangement joins TRBV15 to TRBJ2-3, with D perhaps TRBD1 or TRBD2 (5 bases each). The germline V gene encodes CDR1 LNHNV and CDR2 YYDKDF (reference sequence). The CDR3 length is 16 residues. V was clipped by 0 bases and J by 2 bases, with 12 bases between them. The CDR3 here is CATSRDTRGTTDTQYF. The CDR3 nucleotides are TGTGCCACCAGCAGAGATACGAGGGGAACCACAGATACGCAGTATTTT.

This clonotype showed up many times. V and J are TRBV7-9 and TRBJ1-5; D may be TRBD1 (5 bases). The CDR3 contains 16 residues. Germline-derived CDR1 and CDR2 are SEHNR and FQNEAQ (reference sequence). V gave up 3 bases and J gave up 2 bases, with 14 bases separating them. Here the CDR3 DNA reads TGTGCCAGCAGCTTGGGTACAGGTACCGGCAATCAGCCCCAGCATTTT. Encoded protein: CASSLGTGTGNQPQHF.

The chain joins TRBV28 to TRBJ2-1; TRBD2 matches at 10 bases. The V and J ends lost 3 bases and 9 bases, in that order; junction bases with no gene match: 20. Per germline, CDR1 MDHEN and CDR2 SYDVKM. This CDR3 comprises 19 residues. The CDR3 DNA follows: TGTGCCAGCAGTTTCTCAGGACTAGCGGAACGTCTATTGAACCCTGAGCAGTTCTTC. It yields the protein CASSFSGLAERLLNPEQFF. Full variable domain (rest looked up from reference TRBV28 and TRBJ2-1): DVKVTQSSRYLVKRTGEKVFLECVQDMDHENMFWYRQDPGLGLRLIYFSYDVKMKEKGDIPEGYSVSREKKERFSLILESASTNQTSMYLCASSFSGLAERLLNPEQFFGPGTRLTVL.

This clonotype has a handful of counts. J is TRBJ1-1 and V is TRBV10-3; no firm D call. This CDR3 is 11 amino acids long. Trimming removed 10 bases from V and 7 bases from J, with 13 bases in between. Germline CDR1 ENHRY, CDR2 SYGVKD. The CDR3 region is CATREAREAFF. Here the CDR3 DNA reads TGTGCCACCAGAGAGGCCCGTGAAGCTTTCTTT.

This clonotype was picked up many times. This chain joins TRBV2 and TRBJ1-2; D remains unclear. CDR1 and CDR2 (germline): SNHLY, FYNNEI. V lost 4 bases and J lost 6, with 6 bases in between. CDR3 size: 11 residues. CDR3 loop: CASSALHGYTF. CDR3 in DNA: TGTGCCAGCAGTGCCCTTCATGGCTACACCTTC.

This clonotype was picked up many times. The J gene is TRBJ2-7, the V gene TRBV6-5; 9 bases fit TRBD1. CDR3 length: 15 amino acids. CDR1 is MNHEY and CDR2 is SVGAGI in the germline V gene. Trimming cost V 6 bases and J 2 bases; bases outside gene matches: 8. The CDR3 protein is CASSLGQGRTYEQYF. In DNA, the CDR3 is TGTGCCAGCAGCCTAGGACAGGGGCGAACCTACGAGCAGTACTTC.

This clonotype was observed many times. The V call is TRBV20-1, the J call TRBJ2-1; a weak D match, TRBD1 (7 bases). Germline V gives CDR1 DFQATT, CDR2 SNEGSKA (reference sequence). This CDR3 has 15 residues. Trimming removed 0 bases at V and 2 bases at J, with 11 bases between. CDR3 DNA: TGCAGTGCTAGAGAGACTAGGGGGCCCTACAATGAGCAGTTCTTC. It codes for CSARETRGPYNEQFF.

The J gene is TRBJ1-1, the V gene TRBV29-1; D not certain. This CDR3 has 12 amino acids. V lost 7 bases, J lost 6 bases, and 15 bases lay in between. CDR1 and CDR2 (germline): SQVTM, ANQGSEA. CDR3 loop: CSARASGPEAFF. The DNA for the CDR3 is TGCAGCGCTAGGGCTTCGGGCCCTGAAGCTTTCTTT.

This clonotype was counted only a few times. The V gene is TRBV6-6, the J gene TRBJ2-1; 14 nucleotides agree with TRBD2. V lost 5 bases, J lost 10 bases, and 16 bases stayed unmatched. The length of the CDR3 is 18 residues. The germline V gene encodes CDR1 MNHNY and CDR2 SVGAGI (reference sequence). CDR3 amino acids: CASSTSMGLAGAGTEQFF. The CDR3 nucleotides read TGTGCCAGCAGTACAAGCATGGGACTAGCGGGAGCGGGTACCGAGCAGTTCTTC.

There are many counts of this clonotype. This sequence joins TRBV7-2 and TRBJ2-3; maybe TRBD2 (5 bases). This CDR3 comprises 15 residues. Germline CDR1 and CDR2: SGHTA and FQGNSA. V was trimmed by 0 bases and J by 2 bases, leaving 9 bases between them. The CDR3 is CASSLALAPTDTQYF. The CDR3 DNA sequence: TGTGCCAGCAGCTTAGCCCTAGCCCCCACAGATACGCAGTATTTT.

This clonotype was counted only a few times. V is TRBV11-1 and J is TRBJ2-5; 11 bases are a match to TRBD1. Germline CDR1 and CDR2: SGHAT and FQDESV (reference sequence). V was pared by 8 bases and J by 6 bases, with 8 bases of the junction left unmatched. This CDR3 contains 14 residues. The CDR3 sequence: CASLRTGGEKTQYF. CDR3 nucleotide sequence: TGTGCCAGCTTACGGACAGGGGGCGAAAAGACCCAGTACTTC.

The chain is built from TRBV7-2 and TRBJ1-6; D unclear. Per the germline V gene, CDR1 is SGHTA and CDR2 is FQGNSA. The CDR3 runs 14 residues. V was trimmed by 5 bases and J by 4 bases, leaving 9 bases between them. The CDR3 spells CASSGSAYNSPLHF. The DNA of the CDR3 is TGTGCCAGCAGCGGGTCTGCTTATAATTCACCCCTCCACTTT.